This passage covers 6 T cell receptor beta chains from one sample sequenced in a study of blood T cell repertoires in COVID-19. The data were produced by immunoSEQ multiplex PCR, yet TCRdb's version contains in-frame clones alone and is incomplete. The data show roughly 100,000 clones, 70% to 90% seen once. What was sequenced was peripheral blood. These receptors were taken from a human donor in a cohort sampled during active COVID-19.

The chain couples TRBV21-1 to TRBJ2-1; whether TRBD2, the table's D call, matches the DNA was not checked. TRBV21-1 is annotated as a pseudogene. The length of the CDR3 is 16 residues. The CDR3 sequence is CASSTSGRDSYNEQFF. In DNA form, the CDR3 reads TGTGCCAGCAGCACAAGCGGGAGGGATAGCTACAATGAGCAGTTCTTC.

The rearrangement uses TRBV7-9 and TRBJ1-5, with 10 bases matching TRBD1. The ends lost 5 bases at V and 2 bases at J; junction bases unmatched: 9. There are 17 residues in the CDR3. Germline V lookup: CDR1 SEHNR, CDR2 FQNEAQ (reference sequence). The CDR3 DNA reads TGTGCCAGCAGCAGTGGGACAGGGGTAATCGGCAATCAGCCCCAGCATTTT. This codes for CASSSGTGVIGNQPQHF.

V usage is TRBV28 and J usage is TRBJ2-7, with TRBD2 matching 8 bases. The trim removed 4 bases at V and 3 bases at J, leaving 8 bases unmatched. In germline, CDR1 is MDHEN, CDR2 SYDVKM. This CDR3 is built from 15 residues. The CDR3 sequence is CASSSSGSGFYEQYF. The CDR3 nucleotides read TGTGCCAGCAGTTCTAGCGGGTCCGGTTTCTACGAGCAGTACTTC.

The rearrangement joins TRBV19 to TRBJ2-2; TRBD1 matches 7 bases. J was trimmed by 3 bases and V by 7 bases; bases with no gene match: 2. CDR1 and CDR2 from the germline V gene are LNHDA and SQIVND (reference sequence). The CDR3 totals 13 residues. The CDR3, as DNA: TGTGCCAGTATCAGGGGGTACACCGGGGAGCTGTTTTTT. This codes for CASIRGYTGELFF.

The CDR3 nucleotides are TGTGCCAGCAGCGTAGCAGGGGCCGTCGAGCAGTTCTTC. This sequence encodes CASSVAGAVEQFF. V and J are TRBV9 and TRBJ2-1, with D possibly TRBD1 on 6 matching bases. V gave up 0 bases and J gave up 10 bases, with 11 bases separating them. Germline CDR1 SGDLS, CDR2 YYNGEE. This CDR3 is built from 13 residues.

This chain uses TRBV5-1 with TRBJ2-1; TRBD2 agrees at 7 bases. The CDR3 totals 15 residues. Unmatched junction bases numbered 8, after V lost 0 bases and J lost 8 bases. Germline V lookup: CDR1 SGHRS, CDR2 YFSETQ. The DNA for the CDR3 is TGCGCCAGCAGCTTGGCGCGCGGGGGAATGGATGAGCAGTTCTTC. It translates to CASSLARGGMDEQFF.